The 19 T cell receptor beta chains in this list originate from one sample, sequenced in a study of blood T cell repertoires in COVID-19. Only in-frame clones appear in the TCRdb table, and some are missing; sequencing was by immunoSEQ multiplex PCR. The repertoire holds around 200,000 clones, 86% seen once, with 3% to 3.5% in the top ten. The source material was PBMCs or T cells enriched from blood (not recorded which). These receptors originate from a woman between 45 and 60 years old in a cohort exposed to, infected with or recovered from COVID-19 (not recorded which).

The genes are TRBV30 and TRBJ1-3; no reliable D call. This CDR3 has 13 residues. V lost 5 bases to trimming and J lost 0 bases, with 8 bases between them. The germline V gene encodes CDR1 GTSNPN and CDR2 SVGIG (reference sequence). In DNA, the CDR3 is TGTGCCTGGCAGACAAACTCTGGAAACACCATATATTTT. Amino acids: CAWQTNSGNTIYF.

The rearrangement uses TRBV2 and TRBJ1-1, with D perhaps matching TRBD1 (5 bases). CDR3 size: 13 residues. CDR1 SNHLY and CDR2 FYNNEI come from the germline V gene. Trimming removed 8 bases at V and 4 bases at J, with 14 bases between. The chain's CDR3 is CASGGGGFTEAFF. As DNA, the CDR3 is TGTGCCAGCGGGGGGGGAGGTTTCACTGAAGCTTTCTTT. Variable domain in full (rest from reference TRBV2 and TRBJ1-1): EPEVTQTPSHQVTQMGQEVILRCVPISNHLYFYWYRQILGQKVEFLVSFYNNEISEKSEIFDDQFSVERPDGSNFTLKIRSTKLEDSAMYFCASGGGGFTEAFFGQGTRLTVV.

This chain joins TRBV28 and TRBJ1-5; a weak D match, TRBD1 (6 bases). Germline values: CDR1 MDHEN, CDR2 SYDVKM. The CDR3 covers 17 residues. V was cut by 2 bases and J by 4 bases, with 18 bases left in between. The CDR3 coding sequence is TGTGCCAGCAGTTTAGTGTCAGGGGTAATAACTAATCAGCCCCAGCATTTT. This gives the protein CASSLVSGVITNQPQHF. Using reference TRBV28 and TRBJ1-5 for the parts outside the CDR3, the full variable domain is DVKVTQSSRYLVKRTGEKVFLECVQDMDHENMFWYRQDPGLGLRLIYFSYDVKMKEKGDIPEGYSVSREKKERFSLILESASTNQTSMYLCASSLVSGVITNQPQHFGDGTRLSIL.

This chain connects TRBV19 to TRBJ1-3; D may be TRBD1 (5 bases). The CDR3 is 17 amino acids. The V end lost 2 bases, the J end lost 2 bases, and 16 bases lay between the germline ends. The germline gives CDR1 LNHDA, CDR2 SQIVND (reference sequence). The CDR3 reads CASSISETVSAGNTIYF. The CDR3 nucleotides are TGTGCCAGTAGTATATCGGAGACAGTCAGCGCTGGAAACACCATATATTTT.

The chain joins TRBV12-3 or TRBV12-4 to TRBJ1-2; D is possibly TRBD1 (5 bases). V was cut by 6 bases and J by 5 bases, with 13 bases left in between. CDR3 length equals 13 residues. Here the CDR3 DNA reads TGTGCCAGCAGCCGACGACAGAGATATGGCTACACCTTC. Translated: CASSRRQRYGYTF.

V usage is TRBV19 and J usage is TRBJ1-1; possibly TRBD1 for D (6 bases). The CDR3 loop spans 13 amino acids. Germline V gives CDR1 LNHDA, CDR2 SQIVND (reference sequence). With 6 bases removed from V and 7 bases from J, the gap between germline ends came to 15 bases. The CDR3 nucleotides are TGTGCCAGTAGCAAGTTGAGGGGGATTGAAGCTTTCTTT. Its protein is CASSKLRGIEAFF. Supplemented by reference TRBV19 and TRBJ1-1, the full variable domain reads DGGITQSPKYLFRKEGQNVTLSCEQNLNHDAMYWYRQDPGQGLRLIYYSQIVNDFQKGDIAEGYSVSREKKESFPLTVTSAQKNPTAFYLCASSKLRGIEAFFGQGTRLTVV.

The genes are TRBV7-9 and TRBJ1-1, with D tentatively TRBD1 (5 bases). Germline V gene lookup returns CDR1 SEHNR and CDR2 FQNEAQ (reference sequence). The CDR3 is 14 residues long. V was trimmed by 7 bases and J by 1 base, leaving 13 bases between them. The CDR3 nucleotides are TGTGCCAGCACACTAACTGGGGCGAACACTGAAGCTTTCTTT. Translating it yields CASTLTGANTEAFF. The variable domain in full, with the rest retrieved from reference TRBV7-9 and TRBJ1-1, is DTGVSQNPRHKITKRGQNVTFRCDPISEHNRLYWYRQTLGQGPEFLTYFQNEAQLEKSRLLSDRFSAERPKGSFSTLEIQRTEQGDSAMYLCASTLTGANTEAFFGQGTRLTVV.

The gene calls are TRBV27 and TRBJ2-3; 7 bases map to TRBD1. The CDR3 has 15 amino acids. The V and J ends lost 5 bases and 4 bases, in that order; junction bases with no gene match: 9. Germline CDR1 is MNHEY and CDR2 is SMNVEV (reference sequence). CDR3 sequence (DNA): TGTGCCAGCAGTCGTACAGGGGCCCGGGCAGATACGCAGTATTTT. Amino acid sequence: CASSRTGARADTQYF.

This clone was counted many times. The chain links TRBV7-8 to TRBJ2-7, with D perhaps matching TRBD1 (6 bases). Germline V gene lookup returns CDR1 SGHVS and CDR2 FQNEAQ. The CDR3 totals 12 residues. Deletions cut 3 bases from V and 6 bases from J, with 9 bases between. The CDR3 DNA follows: TGTGCCAGCAGCTTTGGACAGCTCGAGCAGTACTTC. Translation gives CASSFGQLEQYF.

This chain uses TRBV5-8 with TRBJ2-3; D perhaps matches TRBD2 (6 bases). CDR3 length: 15 residues. Germline-derived CDR1 and CDR2 are SGHTS and YDEGEE. V gave up 6 bases and J gave up 2 bases, with 16 bases separating them. Here the CDR3 DNA reads TGTGCCAGCACCCCGGGACTTACCCACACAGATACGCAGTATTTT. Translated, it gives CASTPGLTHTDTQYF.

The gene calls are TRBV4-2 and TRBJ2-3; the match to TRBD2 covers 9 bases. J lost 5 bases, V lost 4 bases, and 4 bases had no gene match. The germline CDR1 and CDR2 sequences are LGHNA and YNFKEQ. The CDR3 sequence is 14 residues long. This chain's CDR3 is CASSPRLAVDTQYF. In DNA form, the CDR3 reads TGTGCCAGCAGCCCCCGACTAGCGGTAGATACGCAGTATTTT.

This clone has just one count. The genes are TRBV19 and TRBJ1-4; 11 bases line up with TRBD1. The CDR3 has 15 amino acids. The germline gives CDR1 LNHDA, CDR2 SQIVND (reference sequence). V trimming: 5 bases; J trimming: 8 bases; junction bases outside the gene matches: 7. DNA of the CDR3: TGTGCCAGTAGTCCTGGACAGGGGGCATGGGAAAAACTGTTTTTT. Translation: CASSPGQGAWEKLFF. The whole variable domain, filled in from reference TRBV19 and TRBJ1-4, reads DGGITQSPKYLFRKEGQNVTLSCEQNLNHDAMYWYRQDPGQGLRLIYYSQIVNDFQKGDIAEGYSVSREKKESFPLTVTSAQKNPTAFYLCASSPGQGAWEKLFFGSGTQLSVL.

This chain uses TRBV24-1 with TRBJ1-2; D gene ambiguous. CDR1 and CDR2 from the germline V gene are KGHDR and SFDVKD. The CDR3 sequence is 16 residues long. V lost 4 bases and J 5 bases, leaving 19 bases between the germline ends. In nucleotides, the CDR3 is TGTGCCACCAGTGACTCAAGGAAGGGAGAGGAATATGGCTACACCTTC. It specifies CATSDSRKGEEYGYTF.

The chain recombines TRBV7-2 with TRBJ1-2; the match to TRBD1 covers 11 bases. CDR1 is SGHTA and CDR2 is FQGNSA in the germline V gene. V gave up 1 base and J gave up 7 bases; unmatched junction bases: 2. This CDR3 has 14 amino acids. The CDR3 sequence: CASSLGGTGGGYTF. The DNA of the CDR3 is TGTGCCAGCAGCTTAGGTGGGACAGGGGGTGGCTACACCTTC. Full variable domain (rest looked up from reference TRBV7-2 and TRBJ1-2): GAGVSQSPSNKVTEKGKDVELRCDPISGHTALYWYRQSLGQGLEFLIYFQGNSAPDKSGLPSDRFSAERTGGSVSTLTIQRTQQEDSAVYLCASSLGGTGGGYTFGSGTRLTVV.

This clone was observed once. The rearrangement links TRBV4-3 to TRBJ1-5, with unresolved D. Trimming stripped 0 bases from V and 0 bases from J, with 12 bases between. CDR1 LGHNA and CDR2 YSLEER come from the germline V gene. CDR3 length: 17 residues. The DNA for the CDR3 is TGCGCCAGCAGCCAAGATTTTGGAACAGATAGCAATCAGCCCCAGCATTTT. Encoded protein: CASSQDFGTDSNQPQHF.

V usage is TRBV5-4 and J usage is TRBJ2-5; tentatively, D is TRBD1 (6 bases). CDR3 length: 16 amino acids. Per germline, CDR1 SGHNT and CDR2 YYREEE (reference sequence). Trimming removed 0 bases at V and 0 bases at J, with 12 bases between. The CDR3 DNA is TGTGCCAGCAGCTTGGGGGGTAGGGGGTACCAAGAGACCCAGTACTTC. Amino acid sequence: CASSLGGRGYQETQYF.

The chain couples TRBV5-1 to TRBJ2-5, with 9 bases that match TRBD1. The germline V gene has CDR1 SGHRS and CDR2 YFSETQ. V dropped 3 bases and J dropped 3; count of bases not matched to a gene: 3. The length of the CDR3 is 14 residues. CDR3 nucleotide sequence: TGCGCCAGCAGCTCCGGGACAGGGAAAGAGACCCAGTACTTC. Translating it yields CASSSGTGKETQYF.

V usage is TRBV9 and J usage is TRBJ2-2; 8 bases are a match to TRBD2. CDR3 size: 18 residues. J gave up 3 bases and V 3 bases, and 13 bases lay outside the gene matches. Germline CDR1 reads SGDLS; CDR2 reads YYNGEE. This CDR3 is CASSAYHPGLVYTGELFF. The CDR3 DNA is TGTGCCAGCAGCGCCTACCATCCGGGACTAGTTTACACCGGGGAGCTGTTTTTT.

The rearrangement joins TRBV24-1 to TRBJ1-2, with 8 bases fitting TRBD1. This CDR3 has 18 residues. Losses at the gene ends were 2 bases for V and 4 bases for J; bases not matched to a gene: 14. CDR1 and CDR2 (germline): KGHDR, SFDVKD. CDR3 loop: CATSDSRPRTGPPYGYTF. CDR3 nucleotide sequence: TGTGCCACCAGTGATTCGCGGCCTAGGACAGGGCCTCCCTATGGCTACACCTTC.